This T cell receptor (beta chain) derives from a study of cytomegalovirus exposure and HLA in healthy donors. Germline V gives CDR1 MDHEN, CDR2 SYDVKM. This CDR3 contains 11 residues. Only in-frame clones appear in the TCRdb table, and some are missing; sequencing was by immunoSEQ multiplex PCR. The table lists about 62,000 clones, 95% of them singletons. V is TRBV28 and J is TRBJ1-1; no firm D call. Sequencing was done on a sample of PBMCs. The clonotype originates from a woman between 18 and 29 years old in good health and CMV-seropositive. The CDR3 DNA reads TGTTGTTCGGTTATGAACACTGAAGCTTTCTTT. This translates into CCSVMNTEAFF.